This record looks at one T cell receptor (beta chain) sequence and its context. These data belong to a study of blood T cell repertoires in COVID-19. Looking at the study overall: PBMCs, B-cell-depleted T cells, or T cells were the source of the cDNA or gDNA that made up the material.

In the original workflow: Reference gene primers were amplified, and this amplification served to estimate nucleated cell counts. Profiling relied on immunoSEQ multiplex PCR, and the TCRdb table lists in-frame clones only, not all of them. That table furnishes V, J and clone size, whereas the DNA furnished D and trimming. The sample lists 45,000 to 55,000 clones, 78% occurring once. The germline V gene encodes CDR1 SQVTM and CDR2 ANQGSEA. V lost 6 bases, J lost 4 bases, and 18 bases lay in between. There are 14 residues in the CDR3. The specimen sequenced was PBMCs or T cells enriched from blood (not recorded which). The chain combines TRBV29-1 with TRBJ2-5, with a tentative D call TRBD1 (5 bases). This sequence originates from a woman in her 50s with acute COVID-19. Here the CDR3 DNA reads TGCAGCGTGAGCCCTTGGGTGCAGGGAGAGACCCAGTACTTC. Amino acids: CSVSPWVQGETQYF.